These 28 T cell receptor beta chains came from one sample sequenced in a study of shared clonotypes between healthy human individuals. Only in-frame clones appear in the TCRdb table, and some are missing; sequencing was by immunoSEQ multiplex PCR. The table includes over a million clones, approximately 96% detected once. Material for sequencing was naive CD4+ T cells sorted from blood. Subset defined: CD45RA+ positively selected. These receptors were collected from a young man in good health.

V and J are TRBV11-2 and TRBJ2-3, with D possibly being TRBD1 or TRBD2 (5 bases each). V lost 1 base to trimming and J lost 4 bases, with 12 bases between them. The CDR3 runs to 15 residues. Germline CDR1 and CDR2: SGHAT and FQNNGV. This CDR3 reads CASSLGLVGADTQYF. The CDR3 DNA follows: TGTGCCAGCAGCTTAGGGCTAGTGGGGGCAGATACGCAGTATTTT.

The chain carries TRBV9 and TRBJ2-1; D gene unclear. Germline CDR1 and CDR2: SGDLS and YYNGEE. V was trimmed by 4 bases and J by 5 bases, leaving 16 bases between them. This CDR3 has 15 amino acids. The chain's CDR3 is CASSPSAAPHNEQFF. For the CDR3, the DNA is TGTGCCAGCAGCCCTTCCGCCGCCCCCCACAATGAGCAGTTCTTC. Full variable domain (rest looked up from reference TRBV9 and TRBJ2-1): DSGVTQTPKHLITATGQRVTLRCSPRSGDLSVYWYQQSLDQGLQFLIQYYNGEERAKGNILERFSAQQFPDLHSELNLSSLELGDSALYFCASSPSAAPHNEQFFGPGTRLTVL.

Comments on this clone: Other DNA sequences from this sample encode an identical CDR3 as well. V and J are TRBV19 and TRBJ1-5; the D gene is possibly TRBD1 (6 bases). CDR1 is LNHDA and CDR2 is SQIVND in the germline V gene (reference sequence). The CDR3 totals 14 residues. V lost 6 bases to trimming and J lost 3 bases, with 12 bases between them. The DNA of the CDR3 is TGTGCCAGTAGCTCCAGGGGACCCAATCAGCCCCAGCATTTT. It yields the protein CASSSRGPNQPQHF.

The rearrangement joins TRBV5-6 to TRBJ1-1; 9 bases are a match to TRBD1. Germline loops: CDR1 SGHDT, CDR2 YYEEEE. The V gene end was trimmed by 4 bases and the J gene end by 5 bases; junction bases not matched to a gene: 12. This CDR3 spans 16 amino acids. The DNA for the CDR3 is TGTGCCAGCAGCACGGCGGGACAGGGAAAGATTACTGAAGCTTTCTTT. Residues: CASSTAGQGKITEAFF.

The genes are TRBV12-5 and TRBJ1-1; TRBD1 matches 9 bases. Unmatched junction bases numbered 10, after V lost 1 base and J lost 1 base. The CDR3 is made up of 18 amino acids. Germline V gene data show CDR1 as LGHNT and CDR2 as FRNRAP. The CDR3 sequence: CASGLDGQGRPWNTEAFF. CDR3 in DNA: TGTGCTAGTGGTTTGGATGGACAGGGGCGCCCCTGGAACACTGAAGCTTTCTTT.

V is TRBV5-6 and J is TRBJ2-7; D gene uncertain. CDR1 SGHDT and CDR2 YYEEEE come from the germline V gene. V was clipped by 4 bases and J by 7 bases, with 21 bases between them. This CDR3 has 15 residues. The CDR3 loop reads CASSPRVRRVGEQYF. In nucleotides, the CDR3 is TGTGCCAGCAGCCCCCGAGTGCGACGCGTAGGGGAGCAGTACTTC.

The genes are TRBV11-2 and TRBJ2-1, with D unresolved. The CDR3 sequence is 12 residues long. V gave up 0 bases and J gave up 13 bases, with 10 bases separating them. Per the germline V gene, CDR1 is SGHAT and CDR2 is FQNNGV. CDR3 nucleotide sequence: TGTGCCAGCAGCTTAGAGGGCTTGCTTCAGTTCTTC. This codes for CASSLEGLLQFF.

V is TRBV28 and J is TRBJ2-7, with TRBD2 identical over 7 bases. The CDR3 extends over 15 amino acids. V was clipped by 5 bases and J by 2 bases; unmatched bases: 9. Germline V CDR1 and CDR2: MDHEN, SYDVKM. The CDR3 DNA is TGTGCCAGCAGTCCGCCGGGGGGTACGACCTACGAGCAGTACTTC. Translated: CASSPPGGTTYEQYF.

The chain links TRBV7-6 to TRBJ1-4; a possible D gene is TRBD1 (5 bases). Germline V gene lookup returns CDR1 SGHVS and CDR2 FNYEAQ. Trimming pared 5 bases from V and 4 bases from J, leaving 14 bases between. CDR3 length: 15 amino acids. The CDR3 loop is CASSTHGGGNEKLFF. The CDR3 DNA sequence: TGTGCCAGCAGCACCCACGGGGGGGGTAATGAAAAACTGTTTTTT.

This clone has a single count. The chain couples TRBV4-3 to TRBJ2-1; D might be TRBD1 or TRBD2, each matching 6 bases. The germline gives CDR1 LGHNA, CDR2 YSLEER. The CDR3 has 14 amino acids. Between the trimmed V and J ends, which lost 0 bases and 10 bases, there was a span of 13 bases. DNA for the CDR3: TGCGCCAGCAGCCAAGATCTGGGGGGCCAGGAGCAGTTCTTC. Amino acid sequence: CASSQDLGGQEQFF.

CDR3 region: CASSSETGTYNEQFF. The CDR3 DNA follows: TGTGCCAGCAGCTCCGAAACAGGAACCTACAATGAGCAGTTCTTC. The chain links TRBV11-2 to TRBJ2-1; tentative D call: TRBD1 (5 bases). Germline V gives CDR1 SGHAT, CDR2 FQNNGV. The CDR3 extends over 15 amino acids. V gave up 4 bases and J gave up 2 bases, with 12 bases separating them.

This chain joins TRBV7-6 and TRBJ2-5; D is ambiguous. Deletions cut 1 base from V and 4 bases from J, with 10 bases between. Germline CDR1 reads SGHVS; CDR2 reads FNYEAQ. The CDR3 totals 14 residues. CDR3 loop: CASSLGHGAETQYF. In DNA form, the CDR3 reads TGTGCCAGCAGCTTAGGTCACGGTGCAGAGACCCAGTACTTC. Based on the CDR3 plus reference TRBV7-6 and TRBJ2-5, the full variable domain is GAGVSQSPRYKVTKRGQDVALRCDPISGHVSLYWYRQALGQGPEFLTYFNYEAQQDKSGLPNDRFSAERPEGSISTLTIQRTEQRDSAMYRCASSLGHGAETQYFGPGTRLLVL.

The chain has TRBV2 and TRBJ2-5; 11 bases fit TRBD1. Germline V gene lookup returns CDR1 SNHLY and CDR2 FYNNEI. This CDR3 contains 15 residues. Losses at the gene ends were 7 bases for V and 6 bases for J; bases not matched to a gene: 10. The CDR3 bases are TGTGCCAGCACCCCCGGACAGGGGGCGATGAAGACCCAGTACTTC. Amino acids: CASTPGQGAMKTQYF.

The rearrangement joins TRBV28 to TRBJ1-5, with a tentative D call TRBD1 (6 bases). Germline CDR1 and CDR2: MDHEN and SYDVKM. V was trimmed by 4 bases and J by 0 bases, leaving 10 bases between them. This CDR3 is built from 15 residues. The CDR3 sequence: CASSSTGSSNQPQHF. The CDR3 nucleotides are TGTGCCAGCAGTTCAACAGGGAGTAGCAATCAGCCCCAGCATTTT.

The chain links TRBV6-4 to TRBJ2-5, with D perhaps given as TRBD1 or TRBD2 (5 bases each). This CDR3 is 16 amino acids long. In germline, CDR1 is MRHNA, CDR2 SNTAGT. Trimming took off 7 bases at V and 9 bases at J, with 27 bases between the two ends. CDR3 DNA: TGTGCCAGCACCGAAGTTCAGGGTCGCTCTCGGGGAGCCCAGTACTTC. Residues: CASTEVQGRSRGAQYF.

This CDR3 reads CASSPGLPHGEQFF. CDR3 nucleotides: TGTGCCAGCAGCCCTGGTCTGCCGCACGGTGAGCAGTTCTTC. The gene calls are TRBV7-3 and TRBJ2-1, with D unclear. Germline loops: CDR1 SGHTA, CDR2 FQGTGA. The length of the CDR3 is 14 residues. The ends were cut back, 5 bases at V and 9 bases at J, with 17 bases in the middle.

The rearrangement uses TRBV28 and TRBJ1-1; possibly TRBD1 for D (5 bases). The CDR3 is 16 amino acids. Trimming pared 6 bases from V and 0 bases from J, leaving 17 bases between. The V gene's germline CDR1 is MDHEN and CDR2 SYDVKM. The CDR3 spells CASRGQKGSLNTEAFF. The CDR3 DNA reads as TGTGCCAGCAGGGGGCAGAAAGGGTCACTGAACACTGAAGCTTTCTTT.

This clone was seen only once. V and J are TRBV28 and TRBJ1-5, with 9 bases identical to TRBD1. The V gene's germline CDR1 is MDHEN and CDR2 SYDVKM. The V gene end was trimmed by 5 bases and the J gene end by 7 bases; junction bases not matched to a gene: 12. This CDR3 contains 16 residues. CDR3 coding DNA: TGTGCCAGCAGTGAGACCCAAGGACAGGGGAGACAGCCCCAGCATTTT. Amino acid sequence: CASSETQGQGRQPQHF.

The J gene is TRBJ1-1, the V gene TRBV5-4; tentatively, D is TRBD1 (5 bases). The V and J ends lost 3 bases and 2 bases respectively, with 8 bases between them. The V gene's germline CDR1 is SGHNT and CDR2 YYREEE (reference sequence). The CDR3 sequence is 13 residues long. CDR3 in amino acids: CASSSRVNTEAFF. CDR3 DNA sequence: TGTGCCAGCAGCTCCAGGGTTAACACTGAAGCTTTCTTT. The whole variable domain, remainder taken from reference TRBV5-4 and TRBJ1-1, is ETGVTQSPTHLIKTRGQQVTLRCSSQSGHNTVSWYQQALGQGPQFIFQYYREEENGRGNFPPRFSGLQFPNYSSELNVNALELDDSALYLCASSSRVNTEAFFGQGTRLTVV.

The chain joins TRBV11-3 to TRBJ2-7; TRBD2 matches 7 bases. The germline CDR1 and CDR2 sequences are SGHNT and YENEEA. The CDR3 is 15 residues long. Trimming took 5 bases from V and 1 from J; bases not matched to a gene: 8. The CDR3 DNA follows: TGTGCCAGCAGCCCAAGCGGGGCCCGATCCTACGAGCAGTACTTC. Residues: CASSPSGARSYEQYF.

The genes are TRBV29-1 and TRBJ2-3, with TRBD1 matching 9 bases. There are 14 residues in the CDR3. Germline V gene sequence: CDR1 SQVTM, CDR2 ANQGSEA. Trimming took 4 bases from V and 5 from J; bases not matched to a gene: 7. CDR3 sequence: CSVARTGVGDTQYF. The CDR3 DNA reads as TGCAGCGTTGCGAGGACAGGGGTTGGAGATACGCAGTATTTT.

The rearrangement uses TRBV19 and TRBJ2-7; D is unclear. Germline assignment: CDR1 LNHDA and CDR2 SQIVND (reference sequence). The V end lost 0 bases, the J end lost 2 bases, and 11 bases lay between the germline ends. The CDR3 totals 15 residues. CDR3 DNA: TGTGCCAGTAGTATAGACTTCTGGTCGCCCTACGAGCAGTACTTC. Translation: CASSIDFWSPYEQYF. The full variable domain, in which reference TRBV19 and TRBJ2-7 provide the parts outside the CDR3, is DGGITQSPKYLFRKEGQNVTLSCEQNLNHDAMYWYRQDPGQGLRLIYYSQIVNDFQKGDIAEGYSVSREKKESFPLTVTSAQKNPTAFYLCASSIDFWSPYEQYFGPGTRLTVT.

The chain couples TRBV29-1 to TRBJ2-1; the D is unclear. The CDR3 sequence is 13 residues long. V shed 6 bases and J shed 7 bases, with 16 bases lying between them. Germline V gene lookup returns CDR1 SQVTM and CDR2 ANQGSEA. CDR3 nucleotide sequence: TGCAGCGTACCCCTCCTGGGCGTAAATGAGCAGTTCTTC. Its protein product is CSVPLLGVNEQFF.

The chain has TRBV19 and TRBJ1-5; TRBD1 matches 10 bases. The germline V gene has CDR1 LNHDA and CDR2 SQIVND (reference sequence). The CDR3 sequence is 15 residues long. V dropped 2 bases and J dropped 7; count of bases not matched to a gene: 5. The CDR3 protein is CASSITGQGFQPQHF. The CDR3 DNA reads TGTGCCAGTAGTATAACGGGACAGGGGTTCCAGCCCCAGCATTTT.

The chain is built from TRBV7-9 and TRBJ2-5; the match to TRBD1 covers 7 bases. V gave up 4 bases and J gave up 5 bases; unmatched junction bases: 10. Germline assignment: CDR1 SEHNR and CDR2 FQNEAQ (reference sequence). CDR3 length equals 15 residues. The CDR3 DNA is TGTGCCAGCAGCTCACGGGACAGACTCGGGGAGACCCAGTACTTC. It is translated as CASSSRDRLGETQYF.

This chain links TRBV28 with TRBJ1-1; the match to TRBD1 covers 9 bases. CDR1 and CDR2 from the germline V gene are MDHEN and SYDVKM. The J segment lost 5 bases and the V segment lost 10 bases, leaving 5 bases of the junction unmatched. The CDR3 totals 12 residues. The chain's CDR3 is CATTGGPTEAFF. For the CDR3, the DNA is TGTGCCACAACAGGGGGCCCGACTGAAGCTTTCTTT.

This chain links TRBV27 with TRBJ2-5, with D perhaps assigned TRBD1 or TRBD2 (5 bases each). V was trimmed by 7 bases and J by 5 bases, leaving 11 bases between them. Per the germline V gene, CDR1 is MNHEY and CDR2 is SMNVEV (reference sequence). This CDR3 is built from 12 residues. CDR3 coding DNA: TGTGCCAGCAAGTCTGGGGGTGAGACCCAGTACTTC. Its translation is CASKSGGETQYF.

The chain joins TRBV2 to TRBJ1-3; D not certain. In germline, CDR1 is SNHLY, CDR2 FYNNEI. The V and J ends lost 8 bases and 7 bases respectively, with 18 bases between them. This CDR3 is built from 14 residues. CDR3 residues: CASGDNLARNTIYF. Written as DNA, the CDR3 is TGTGCCAGCGGAGATAACCTTGCCCGCAACACCATATATTTT.